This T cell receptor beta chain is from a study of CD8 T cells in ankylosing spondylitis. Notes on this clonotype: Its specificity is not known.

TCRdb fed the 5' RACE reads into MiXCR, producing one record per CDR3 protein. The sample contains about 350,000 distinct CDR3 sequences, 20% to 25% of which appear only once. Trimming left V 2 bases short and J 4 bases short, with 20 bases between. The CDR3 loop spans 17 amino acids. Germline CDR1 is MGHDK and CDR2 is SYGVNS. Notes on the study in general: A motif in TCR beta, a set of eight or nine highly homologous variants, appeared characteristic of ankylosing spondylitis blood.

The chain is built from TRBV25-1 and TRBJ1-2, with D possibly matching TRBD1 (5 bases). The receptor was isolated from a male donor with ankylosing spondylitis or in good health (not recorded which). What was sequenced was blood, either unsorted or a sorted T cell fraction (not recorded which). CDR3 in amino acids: CASSEGGEQAPLYGYTF. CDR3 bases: TGTGCCAGCAGTGAAGGGGGTGAACAGGCACCCCTCTATGGCTACACCTTC.